The 28 T cell receptor beta chains listed next were all sequenced from one sample in a study of radiotherapy plus CTLA-4 blockade in lung cancer. Sequencing was performed with immunoSEQ multiplex PCR; in TCRdb, only in-frame clones are kept and a portion is missing. Here the sample spans tens of thousands of clones, around 77% being singletons. Sequencing used peripheral blood, obtained from a patient treated with radiotherapy plus ipilimumab. All receptors derive from a human donor with non-small cell lung cancer who had stable disease on radiotherapy plus ipilimumab.

This rearrangement joins TRBV5-4 to TRBJ2-1; D perhaps matches TRBD1 (6 bases). The germline V and J ends were trimmed by 5 bases and 10 bases, with 28 bases remaining between them. Germline loops: CDR1 SGHNT, CDR2 YYREEE (reference sequence). The CDR3 covers 17 residues. The CDR3 DNA follows: TGTGCCAGCAGGATAGAACCGGGACAATCGAACCGAAGAGAGCAGTTCTTC. It encodes CASRIEPGQSNRREQFF.

The chain carries TRBV10-1 and TRBJ1-5; D is unresolved. The CDR3 sequence is 13 residues long. CDR1 and CDR2 (germline): WNHNN, SYGVQD (reference sequence). The germline V and J ends were trimmed by 4 bases and 4 bases, with 8 bases remaining between them. CDR3 sequence reads: CASSGDQNQPQHF. CDR3 sequence (DNA): TGCGCCAGCAGTGGAGACCAGAATCAGCCCCAGCATTTT.

In this sample, this clone turned up a few times. The chain employs TRBV5-5 and TRBJ1-4; the match to TRBD1 covers 7 bases. The CDR3 sequence is 14 residues long. Germline V gives CDR1 SGHKS, CDR2 YYEKEE (reference sequence). The J segment lost 5 bases and the V segment lost 1 base, leaving 2 bases of the junction unmatched. CDR3 protein: CASSLTGVNEKLFF. CDR3 in DNA: TGTGCCAGCAGCTTGACAGGGGTCAATGAAAAACTGTTTTTT. The entire variable domain, with the rest obtained from reference TRBV5-5 and TRBJ1-4, is as follows: DAGVTQSPTHLIKTRGQQVTLRCSPISGHKSVSWYQQVLGQGPQFIFQYYEKEERGRGNFPDRFSARQFPNYSSELNVNALLLGDSALYLCASSLTGVNEKLFFGSGTQLSVL.

V gene TRBV28 combines with J gene TRBJ2-6; possibly TRBD1 for D (6 bases). This CDR3 is built from 15 residues. CDR1 and CDR2 from the germline V gene are MDHEN and SYDVKM. Deletions cut 6 bases from V and 2 bases from J, with 11 bases between. The CDR3 DNA is TGTGCCAGCAGCTCCACAGGGCCTGGGGCCAACGTCCTGACTTTC. Translating it yields CASSSTGPGANVLTF.

This rearrangement joins TRBV7-3 to TRBJ2-5, with D tentatively TRBD2 (6 bases). The CDR3 runs 14 residues. With 5 bases removed from V and 0 bases from J, the gap between germline ends came to 10 bases. Per germline, CDR1 SGHTA and CDR2 FQGTGA. The CDR3: CASSPAGYQETQYF. In DNA form, the CDR3 reads TGTGCCAGCAGCCCCGCGGGATACCAAGAGACCCAGTACTTC.

In its sample, this clone was seen once. This chain joins TRBV5-1 and TRBJ2-7; 11 bases map to TRBD1. V gave up 4 bases and J gave up 6 bases; unmatched junction bases: 12. From germline, CDR1 is SGHRS and CDR2 YFSETQ. The CDR3 spans 16 residues. The CDR3 region has the DNA TGCGCCAGCAGCCCGGGGTTTGGGACAGGGGGGAGCGAGCAGTACGTC. Protein product: CASSPGFGTGGSEQYV.

This clone has a single count. The CDR3 region is CASSKLAGGGTDTQYF. CDR3 in DNA: TGTGCCAGCAGCAAGCTAGCGGGGGGGGGCACAGATACGCAGTATTTT. The chain combines TRBV21-1 with TRBJ2-3; TRBD2, the table's D call, was not compared with the DNA. TRBV21-1 is labeled a pseudogene. The CDR3 is 16 residues long.

This clone was counted a single time. The DNA for the CDR3 is TGTGCCAGCAGCGTAGACCCCACGGGGAACTATGGCTACACCTTC. Protein product: CASSVDPTGNYGYTF. The genes are TRBV9 and TRBJ1-2; the D is unclear. The CDR3 is 15 residues long. Deletions cut 0 bases from V and 2 bases from J, with 11 bases between. Germline V gene data show CDR1 as SGDLS and CDR2 as YYNGEE.

CDR3 DNA sequence: TGTGCCAGCAGCTTAACGGCGGGGAGCCACTACGAGCAGTACTTC. It translates to CASSLTAGSHYEQYF. This chain links TRBV11-3 with TRBJ2-7, with a tentative D call TRBD2 (6 bases). There are 15 residues in the CDR3. The V gene lost 2 bases and the J gene lost 3 bases, with 14 bases spanning the gap. The germline V gene has CDR1 SGHNT and CDR2 YENEEA.

V and J are TRBV6-1 and TRBJ2-7; maybe TRBD1 (5 bases). The ends were cut back, 2 bases at V and 7 bases at J, with 18 bases in the middle. The CDR3 sequence is 15 residues long. CDR1 MNHNS and CDR2 SASEGT come from the germline V gene. CDR3 nucleotides: TGTGCCAGCAGTGAAAGCAGGGTTACCTCTCGGGAGCAGTACTTC. This sequence encodes CASSESRVTSREQYF.

This clone has just a few counts. The chain combines TRBV7-3 with TRBJ1-6; D is undetermined. The CDR3 runs to 17 residues. CDR1 is SGHTA, CDR2 FQGTGA, per germline. The V and J ends lost 3 bases and 0 bases respectively, with 12 bases between them. The CDR3 sequence is CASSFRMGSSYNSPLHF. CDR3 bases: TGTGCCAGCAGCTTCCGGATGGGGAGCTCCTATAATTCACCCCTCCACTTT.

The chain links TRBV6-5 to TRBJ1-2; 8 positions agree with TRBD1. The V gene's germline CDR1 is MNHEY and CDR2 SVGAGI. With V trimmed by 2 bases and J by 6 bases, 2 bases remained unmatched. This CDR3 has 13 residues. CDR3 bases: TGTGCCAGCAGTTACGAGGACAGGGATGGCTACACCTTC. Residues: CASSYEDRDGYTF.

The chain uses TRBV6-6 and TRBJ1-1; 7 bases fit TRBD1. The junction had 5 bases not matched to a gene; V was cut back by 5 bases and J by 2 bases. CDR1 is MNHNY, CDR2 SVGAGI, per germline (reference sequence). The CDR3 runs to 14 residues. The CDR3 DNA sequence: TGTGCCAGCAGTGCAACAGGGGTCAACACTGAAGCTTTCTTT. Translating it yields CASSATGVNTEAFF.

The genes are TRBV4-2 and TRBJ2-1; D is perhaps TRBD2 (6 bases). The CDR3 loop spans 15 amino acids. Trimming cost V 1 base and J 7 bases, with 14 bases left between them. CDR1 and CDR2 (germline): LGHNA, YNFKEQ. The CDR3 reads CASSQVTAGSNEQFF. The CDR3 region has the DNA TGTGCCAGCAGCCAAGTAACAGCGGGCTCGAATGAGCAGTTCTTC.

The chain has TRBV11-2 and TRBJ2-5; 9 positions match TRBD2. Germline V lookup: CDR1 SGHAT, CDR2 FQNNGV. This CDR3 is built from 16 residues. V shed 2 bases and J 2 bases; nucleotides not matched to a gene: 6. Written as DNA, the CDR3 is TGTGCCAGCAGCTTAAGCCTAGCGGGGCGACAAGAGACCCAGTACTTC. It translates to CASSLSLAGRQETQYF.

This clone is classed as medium-sized. The genes are TRBV13 and TRBJ1-6; D call uncertain. The CDR3 is made up of 14 amino acids. The germline V and J ends were trimmed by 1 base and 7 bases, with 8 bases remaining between them. Germline loops: CDR1 PRHDT, CDR2 FYEKMQ (reference sequence). The DNA for the CDR3 is TGTGCCAGCAGCTTAGCCGGTATAAATTCACCCCTCCACTTT. It specifies CASSLAGINSPLHF.

This chain uses TRBV5-6 with TRBJ1-1, with 7 nucleotides matching TRBD1. There are 16 residues in the CDR3. Trimming cost V 2 bases and J 3 bases; bases outside gene matches: 10. CDR1 and CDR2 (germline): SGHDT, YYEEEE. The CDR3 loop reads CASSLPATGRDTEAFF. CDR3 in DNA: TGTGCCAGCAGCTTACCAGCGACAGGGAGGGACACTGAAGCTTTCTTT.

The rearrangement uses TRBV28 and TRBJ1-6, with D unresolved. Trimming took 5 bases from V and 10 from J, leaving 12 bases between them. Germline CDR1 reads MDHEN; CDR2 reads SYDVKM. The CDR3 covers 13 residues. CDR3 sequence reads: CASSEGRNSPLHF. CDR3 nucleotides: TGTGCCAGCAGTGAGGGCAGGAACTCACCCCTCCACTTT. Variable domain in full (rest from reference TRBV28 and TRBJ1-6): DVKVTQSSRYLVKRTGEKVFLECVQDMDHENMFWYRQDPGLGLRLIYFSYDVKMKEKGDIPEGYSVSREKKERFSLILESASTNQTSMYLCASSEGRNSPLHFGNGTRLTVT.

The chain employs TRBV6-5 and TRBJ1-3; 7 nucleotides agree with TRBD1. CDR1 MNHEY and CDR2 SVGAGI come from the germline V gene. Germline trimming cut 6 bases from V and 4 bases from J; bases unmatched to any gene: 3. The CDR3 loop spans 13 amino acids. The CDR3 region has the DNA TGTGCCAGCAGGGAACAGGGGGGAAACACCATATATTTT. It translates to CASREQGGNTIYF.

The chain uses TRBV7-2 and TRBJ1-4; 8 bases align to TRBD1. V lost 7 bases and J lost 10; bases outside the gene matches: 5. In germline, CDR1 is SGHTA, CDR2 FQGNSA. CDR3 length: 12 amino acids. CDR3 amino acids: CASNRGAGKLFF. CDR3 in DNA: TGTGCCAGCAACAGGGGGGCAGGAAAACTGTTTTTT.

The rearrangement uses TRBV5-4 and TRBJ2-7, with no clear D. This CDR3 is 12 amino acids long. The germline V and J ends were trimmed by 9 bases and 3 bases, with 13 bases remaining between them. CDR1 and CDR2 (germline): SGHNT, YYREEE (reference sequence). The CDR3 coding sequence is TGTGCCACTTGCTTCCAAGGCTACGAGCAGTACTTC. It translates to CATCFQGYEQYF.

This clone was seen only a few times. V usage is TRBV27 and J usage is TRBJ2-7, with 7 positions matching TRBD1. V lost 5 bases and J lost 5; bases outside the gene matches: 9. The germline V gene encodes CDR1 MNHEY and CDR2 SMNVEV (reference sequence). The CDR3 has 14 amino acids. CDR3 bases: TGTGCCAGCAGTCGCGGACAGGTCGGCCACGAGCAGTACGTC. Residues: CASSRGQVGHEQYV.

V is TRBV4-1 and J is TRBJ1-4; 7 bases match TRBD1. Trimming took 2 bases from V and 8 from J; bases not matched to a gene: 8. Germline-derived CDR1 and CDR2 are MGHRA and YSYEKL. The CDR3 totals 15 residues. CDR3 region: CASSQTGDRGEKLFF. DNA for the CDR3: TGCGCCAGCAGCCAAACAGGGGACCGGGGGGAAAAACTGTTTTTT.

CDR3 sequence: CATSLDRNNRYGYTF. The CDR3 nucleotides are TGTGCCACCAGCCTCGACAGGAACAACCGCTATGGCTACACCTTC. This chain joins TRBV15 and TRBJ1-2; TRBD1 is a possible D gene (6 bases). Germline V CDR1 and CDR2: LNHNV, YYDKDF (reference sequence). Trimming took off 5 bases at V and 4 bases at J, with 17 bases between the two ends. This CDR3 has 15 amino acids.

The V gene is TRBV5-1, the J gene TRBJ2-7; D not resolved. The germline V gene has CDR1 SGHRS and CDR2 YFSETQ. The CDR3 runs 13 residues. Deletions cut 7 bases from V and 0 bases from J, with 11 bases between. The CDR3 protein is CASPHASSYEQYV. The DNA for the CDR3 is TGCGCCAGCCCTCACGCCAGCTCCTACGAGCAGTACGTC.

The rearrangement links TRBV7-2 to TRBJ1-1, with TRBD1 matching over 9 bases. The CDR3 has 15 residues. V lost 5 bases, J lost 4 bases, and 8 bases stayed unmatched. The germline CDR1 and CDR2 sequences are SGHTA and FQGNSA. The CDR3 DNA sequence: TGTGCCAGCAGCGATTTACAGGGGGCCGGCACTGAAGCTTTCTTT. Amino acids: CASSDLQGAGTEAFF.

The rearrangement links TRBV7-2 to TRBJ2-1; 7 nucleotides line up with TRBD2. V was clipped by 7 bases and J by 6 bases; unmatched bases: 9. CDR3 size: 14 residues. Germline CDR1 is SGHTA and CDR2 is FQGNSA. The CDR3 here is CASTAGGKINEQFF. In DNA, the CDR3 is TGTGCCAGCACCGCCGGGGGGAAGATCAATGAGCAGTTCTTC.

This clone was detected a few times. The V call is TRBV5-1, the J call TRBJ2-2; 10 bases are shared with TRBD1. Germline loops: CDR1 SGHRS, CDR2 YFSETQ. The CDR3 consists of 16 residues. With 0 bases clipped from V and 5 bases from J, the junction kept 4 bases outside the gene matches. CDR3 in amino acids: CASSLVPDRGTGELFF. In DNA, the CDR3 is TGCGCCAGCAGCTTGGTCCCGGACAGGGGGACCGGGGAGCTGTTTTTT.